This T cell receptor (beta chain) was recorded in a study of prognosis after radiotherapy for stage I lung cancer listed by TCRdb under 2021. In the study overall: Around 19 stage I NSCLC patients were enrolled in Nanjing, China, between early 2018 and January 2019. Peripheral blood TCR beta repertoires were profiled in stage I NSCLC patients before and after stereotactic body radiotherapy, and the study then linked these repertoires to distant failure. Among the enrolled patients, fourteen had newly diagnosed primary stage I lung tumors, while five had oligometastatic NSCLC following surgical resection of the primary tumor. For each of the 20 or so patients, one blood sample was taken before SBRT and one after, so the study sequenced around 40 samples in total. The cohort was made up of around 13 men and a handful of women, with a median age of about 74 years and an age range of about 53 to 95 years. Squamous cell carcinoma histology was identified in six or seven patients, and adenocarcinoma histology was identified in twelve patients. SBRT was given in 3 to 5 fractions with a biologically effective dose of at least 100 Gy, using image-guided IMRT or VMAT. Distant metastases were developed by four of the 19 patients after SBRT, at a median of roughly 7 months, whereas no significant progression was observed in the other 15 patients. Concurrent therapy was not administered to any patient alongside SBRT. Every patient was regarded as medically inoperable, because of comorbidities in eleven to twelve cases and refusal of surgery in 6 or 7 cases.

All patients had node-negative disease on CT and PET/CT, and none had a history of other malignancies or had previously received chemotherapy or radiotherapy. At each of two time points, 5.5 to 7 milliliters of peripheral venous blood were collected in EDTA tubes. Ficoll-Paque Plus density-gradient centrifugation was used to isolate PBMCs. Samples were stored at -80°C immediately after collection until analysis. The CDR3 covers 15 residues, taking in both the cysteine and the phenylalanine. Kept here is only the CDR3 DNA, which spans 45 bases and is read in frame from base 1. Based on the germline V gene, the CDR1 and CDR2 sequences are MNHNS and SASEGT. The germline ends are 13 bases apart after V is trimmed by 4 bases and J by 3 bases. Two rounds of multiplex PCR were performed to amplify the TCR beta CDR3 region from genomic DNA. In the first PCR round, primers specific to each TRBV and TRBJ gene were used, and the primer sequences were filed in Chinese patent CN105087789A. Universal primers were used in the second PCR round. The Roche High Pure PCR Template Preparation Kit was used to extract genomic DNA from frozen PBMCs. Paired-end sequencing with 151 bp reads was performed on the libraries using an Illumina HiSeq 3000. The original methods were these. CutAdapt was used to remove raw reads lacking the multiplex PCR primer sequences. PEAR was used to merge high-quality paired reads into contigs. By aligning each contig to reference sequences, MiXCR assigned the TRB V, D and J gene segments to that contig. To remove sequencing errors, CDR3 sequences were clustered according to base quality and sequence similarity. Shannon entropy normalized by the natural log of productive TCR sequence number was used as the measure of diversity. Clonality was computed as one minus the ratio of Shannon entropy to the natural log of the number of unique clonotypes. The Youden index of ROC curves was used to select progression-free survival cut-offs for repertoire metrics, and analyses were performed in R 3.5.3. TCRdb reprocessing: public reads trimmed at Q25 with fastp, clones called with MiXCR, in-frame beta chains kept. Merged by CDR3 protein, the rows form single entries marked with the most common genes and DNA. V and J calls and clone size were set by TCRdb, not the authors. This sample gives about 25,000 distinct CDR3 sequences in total; about 37% of them show up just once. Clones ranked in the top ten supply approximately 67% of the sample.

What the work shows at the level of the full study, not this receptor alone: The study was limited by the small cohort and short follow-up, and independent validation of the study findings is required. Tumor specificity of expanded TCR clones was not determined. All reported P values were unadjusted for multiple comparisons. Differences in TRBV and TRBJ usage frequencies by metastasis status were reportedly observed in two V genes at baseline and in ten or so V and two J genes after SBRT. Post-SBRT Shannon entropy and its change from baseline were lower in patients who developed distant metastases; baseline Shannon entropy was not associated with metastases. Unique TCR clone counts fell after SBRT (median about 10,000 before versus roughly 6,900 after; Wilcoxon paired P=0.011).

This clonotype occurred many times. Its antigen is unknown. Base quality data are lacking; no much larger clone is found one base away. The TCR was taken from a donor of 50 years or more with non-small cell lung cancer. The sequence links TRBV6-1 to TRBJ1-3; possibly the D gene is TRBD1, per 5 matching bases. Sequencing was performed on PBMCs, taken before or after stereotactic body radiation therapy (not recorded which). The nucleotides read TGTGCCAGCAGTGTACAGGATATCGGTGGAAACACCATATATTTT. Translated, it gives CASSVQDIGGNTIYF.